This T cell receptor beta chain was identified during a study of T cells expressing NK-cell markers. Turning to this clonotype: Its antigen is still unknown.

Study-level findings and limits: Among several donors, these clonotypes also ranked first in the CD3+CD56-NKG2C+ fraction.

Germline V gives CDR1 DFQATT, CDR2 SNEGSKA (reference sequence). The CDR3 is 18 amino acids. Generation of TCR beta cDNA was performed by 5'RACE template switching incorporating UMIs. TCRdb reanalyzed the 5' RACE reads, giving one entry per CDR3 protein sequence and no DNA. The sample table includes 350,000 to 500,000 distinct CDR3 sequences. The chain combines TRBV20-1 with TRBJ2-1; TCRdb picks TRBD2, but there is no DNA to check that call. The receptor comes from a woman aged 18 to 75 in good health. The source material was blood T cells: a sorted CD56 or NKG2C T cell subset, CD4+ or CD8+ T cells, or bulk PBMC T cells (not recorded which). The CDR3 region is CSAPMVVARGGHYNEQFF.